These 18 T cell receptor beta chains originate from one sample sequenced in a study of T cell responses to AZD1222 COVID-19 vaccine. The assay was immunoSEQ multiplex PCR, and TCRdb's table has in-frame clones only and misses some. Of some 96,000 clones in the sample, about 83% were seen once. This sample comprised peripheral blood, obtained on day 0 of AZD1222 vaccination. The receptors derive from an adult in good health.

V and J are TRBV7-9 and TRBJ2-7; D not resolved. The CDR3 is 14 amino acids. Germline V gives CDR1 SEHNR, CDR2 FQNEAQ (reference sequence). Trimming shortened V by 1 base and J by 0 bases, and 7 bases separated the two germline ends. CDR3 DNA sequence: TGTGCCAGCAGCTTAGGACGGTCCTCCTACGAGCAGTACTTC. Protein sequence: CASSLGRSSYEQYF. Using reference TRBV7-9 and TRBJ2-7 for the parts outside the CDR3, the full variable domain is DTGVSQNPRHKITKRGQNVTFRCDPISEHNRLYWYRQTLGQGPEFLTYFQNEAQLEKSRLLSDRFSAERPKGSFSTLEIQRTEQGDSAMYLCASSLGRSSYEQYFGPGTRLTVT.

This chain uses TRBV6-6 with TRBJ2-3, with 8 nucleotides matching TRBD2. The CDR3 has 16 residues. V gave up 2 bases and J gave up 4 bases; unmatched junction bases: 8. Germline V lookup: CDR1 MNHNY, CDR2 SVGAGI (reference sequence). The CDR3 loop is CASSYTSGSMPDTQYF. The CDR3 nucleotides read TGTGCCAGCAGTTACACGAGCGGGAGCATGCCAGATACGCAGTATTTT.

This rearrangement joins TRBV2 to TRBJ2-5; perhaps TRBD1 as D (5 bases). V was pared by 6 bases and J by 5 bases, with 13 bases between. The CDR3 sequence is 13 residues long. In germline, CDR1 is SNHLY, CDR2 FYNNEI. CDR3 nucleotides: TGTGCCAGCAGCGACTCCTCAGGGGAGACCCAGTACTTC. As protein: CASSDSSGETQYF.

The chain links TRBV5-4 to TRBJ2-6; D possibly corresponds to TRBD1 (5 bases). V gave up 1 base and J gave up 2 bases, with 13 bases separating them. CDR3 length equals 17 residues. Looked up from germline, CDR1 is SGHNT and CDR2 is YYREEE (reference sequence). The CDR3 DNA follows: TGTGCCAGCAGCTTGAGCCAGGGAAAGGCTGGGGCCAACGTCCTGACTTTC. As protein: CASSLSQGKAGANVLTF.

V gene TRBV10-3 combines with J gene TRBJ2-7; 16 nucleotides agree with TRBD2. Germline lookup yields CDR1 ENHRY and CDR2 SYGVKD. After removal of 5 bases from V and 1 base from J, the junction contained 8 bases not matched to a gene. The CDR3 spans 18 residues. CDR3 sequence (DNA): TGTGCCATCAGTATGGGCGTGGGACTAGCGGGGGGGTCCTACGAGCAGTACTTC. It is translated as CAISMGVGLAGGSYEQYF.

This clone has just one count. The chain's CDR3 is CASSLGSGTYNEQFF. As DNA, the CDR3 is TGCGCCAGCAGCTTGGGTAGCGGGACATACAATGAGCAGTTCTTC. The chain joins TRBV5-1 to TRBJ2-1, with 8 bases that match TRBD2. The germline V gene has CDR1 SGHRS and CDR2 YFSETQ. Trimming took 0 bases from V and 4 from J; bases not matched to a gene: 3. This CDR3 is built from 15 residues.

This clone occurred once. The junction differs from germline at one of its ends, possibly a read error. The chain carries TRBV2 and TRBJ1-3, with D perhaps matching TRBD1 (6 bases). The CDR3 is 11 residues long. CDR1 and CDR2 from the germline V gene are SNHLY and FYNNEI. The CDR3 DNA reads TGTGCCAGCGGGGACCCGGGACAAGTACATTTT. Translated, it gives CASGDPGQVHF.

The V gene is TRBV5-1, the J gene TRBJ1-4, with a weak D call TRBD1 (5 bases). Per the germline V gene, CDR1 is SGHRS and CDR2 is YFSETQ. There are 15 residues in the CDR3. Trimming stripped 4 bases from V and 1 base from J, with 11 bases between. The CDR3 region has the DNA TGCGCCAGCAGCGACCCGACAGTAACTAATGAAAAACTGTTTTTT. Its translation is CASSDPTVTNEKLFF.

The rearrangement uses TRBV6-1 and TRBJ1-2, with TRBD1 matching over 10 bases. This CDR3 has 17 amino acids. In germline, CDR1 is MNHNS, CDR2 SASEGT. Trimming removed 3 bases from V and 3 bases from J; junction bases left unmatched: 10. The CDR3 DNA sequence: TGTGCCAGCAGTGAGCCGGGACAGGGGTGGTCAGACTATGGCTACACCTTC. This sequence encodes CASSEPGQGWSDYGYTF.

The chain joins TRBV6-6 to TRBJ1-2, with a possible D match to TRBD1 (5 bases). Germline values: CDR1 MNHNY, CDR2 SVGAGI (reference sequence). CDR3 length: 15 amino acids. Trimming cost V 5 bases and J 3 bases, with 16 bases left between them. The CDR3 DNA reads TGTGCCAGCAGTCCGAGGGCAGGGACCCACTATGGCTACACCTTC. Protein sequence: CASSPRAGTHYGYTF.

The gene calls are TRBV5-6 and TRBJ1-1; D gene ambiguous. The V and J ends lost 0 bases and 3 bases respectively, with 9 bases between them. Germline V CDR1 and CDR2: SGHDT, YYEEEE. This CDR3 has 14 residues. CDR3 residues: CASSLDQGDTEAFF. Written as DNA, the CDR3 is TGTGCCAGCAGCTTGGACCAAGGCGACACTGAAGCTTTCTTT.

The chain carries TRBV4-1 and TRBJ2-2; the D gene is possibly TRBD1 (6 bases). V lost 4 bases, J lost 6 bases, and 18 bases lay in between. CDR1 and CDR2 from the germline V gene are MGHRA and YSYEKL. The CDR3 runs to 16 residues. The CDR3 region is CASSPPGGRRAGELFF. The CDR3 region has the DNA TGCGCCAGCAGCCCCCCTGGGGGCAGAAGGGCCGGGGAGCTGTTTTTT.

The chain combines TRBV9 with TRBJ2-7; D tentatively reads TRBD1 or TRBD2 (5 bases each). V lost 0 bases to trimming and J lost 5 bases, with 15 bases between them. Germline CDR1 and CDR2: SGDLS and YYNGEE. The CDR3 totals 15 residues. The CDR3 DNA reads as TGTGCCAGCAGCGTAGGGCAGTTCGGGGCCGACGAGCAGTACTTC. Its translation: CASSVGQFGADEQYF.

The chain recombines TRBV27 with TRBJ1-1, with a tentative D call TRBD1 (6 bases). Germline CDR1 is MNHEY and CDR2 is SMNVEV (reference sequence). The CDR3 has 17 residues. V lost 6 bases and J 1 base, leaving 21 bases between the germline ends. CDR3 nucleotides: TGTGCCAGCAGCCGCTACCTAGAGCAGGGACAGAACACTGAAGCTTTCTTT. Translated: CASSRYLEQGQNTEAFF.

The gene calls are TRBV15 and TRBJ2-5; 13 bases align to TRBD2. The germline gives CDR1 LNHNV, CDR2 YYDKDF (reference sequence). CDR3 length: 16 amino acids. The trim removed 0 bases at V and 4 bases at J, leaving 2 bases unmatched. This CDR3 reads CATSRDRLAGGETQYF. For the CDR3, the DNA is TGTGCCACCAGCAGAGATAGACTAGCGGGAGGAGAGACCCAGTACTTC. Filled out from reference TRBV15 and TRBJ2-5, the complete variable domain reads DAMVIQNPRYQVTQFGKPVTLSCSQTLNHNVMYWYQQKSSQAPKLLFHYYDKDFNNEADTPDNFQSRRPNTSFCFLDIRSPGLGDTAMYLCATSRDRLAGGETQYFGPGTRLLVL.

V and J are TRBV6-6 and TRBJ1-3; TRBD1 agrees at 10 bases. Germline loops: CDR1 MNHNY, CDR2 SVGAGI (reference sequence). This CDR3 is built from 16 residues. Trimming at V came to 7 bases and at J to 2 bases, leaving 8 bases not matched to a gene. Here the CDR3 reads CASTPTGTGAGNTIYF. The DNA of the CDR3 is TGTGCCAGCACCCCTACCGGGACAGGGGCTGGAAACACCATATATTTT.

The CDR3 nucleotides are TGTGCCAGTAGTATCGAACTAGCGGGGGTAGCAGATACGCAGTATTTT. It specifies CASSIELAGVADTQYF. V and J are TRBV19 and TRBJ2-3; 11 nucleotides line up with TRBD2. The germline V gene encodes CDR1 LNHDA and CDR2 SQIVND (reference sequence). CDR3 length: 16 amino acids. V was pared by 3 bases and J by 4 bases, with 6 bases of the junction left unmatched.

This clone has just one count. V usage is TRBV5-1 and J usage is TRBJ2-1; the match to TRBD2 covers 9 bases. The junction had 12 bases not matched to a gene; V was cut back by 0 bases and J by 8 bases. Germline CDR1 and CDR2: SGHRS and YFSETQ. This CDR3 has 17 amino acids. The CDR3: CASSLGIAASGAHEQFF. DNA of the CDR3: TGCGCCAGCAGCTTGGGTATCGCGGCTAGCGGGGCCCATGAGCAGTTCTTC.